These 27 T cell receptor beta chains share one sample of origin, sequenced in a study of T cells in Graves' hyperthyroidism and ophthalmopathy. RNA transcripts provided the source from which TCR beta CDR3 regions were amplified. First-round RT-PCR targeting the TCR CDR3 was performed with the HTBI primer set. TCRdb passed the multiplex PCR reads through MiXCR, listing each CDR3 protein once. Of 500,000 to 600,000 distinct CDR3 sequences listed, around 17% are singletons. The sample consisted of blood. The receptors stem from a young woman with Graves' hyperthyroidism.

This clonotype was found many times. The chain is built from TRBV20-1 and TRBJ1-1; D uncertain. Germline-derived CDR1 and CDR2 are DFQATT and SNEGSKA (reference sequence). The CDR3 runs 16 residues. Between the trimmed V and J ends, which lost 1 base and 0 bases, there was a span of 15 bases. Here the CDR3 DNA reads TGCAGTGCTAGAGGCGACGCCGGGCGCATGAACACTGAAGCTTTCTTT. Amino acids: CSARGDAGRMNTEAFF.

In this sample, this clonotype turned up many times. This sequence joins TRBV20-1 and TRBJ2-7, with D tentatively TRBD2 (6 bases). Trimming pared 2 bases from V and 3 bases from J, leaving 11 bases between. The CDR3 runs 13 residues. Per the germline V gene, CDR1 is DFQATT and CDR2 is SNEGSKA (reference sequence). This CDR3 is CSARFASDYEQYF. CDR3 nucleotides: TGCAGTGCTAGATTCGCTAGCGACTACGAGCAGTACTTC.

This clonotype was seen a handful of times. The V and J genes are TRBV4-1 and TRBJ1-6; D unclear. V lost 1 base to trimming and J lost 4 bases, with 14 bases between them. CDR3 length: 17 residues. CDR1 MGHRA and CDR2 YSYEKL come from the germline V gene. In DNA form, the CDR3 reads TGCGCCAGCAGCCAAGGAAAAGCAACTAAGTATAATTCACCCCTCCACTTT. This gives the protein CASSQGKATKYNSPLHF.

The table lists this clonotype with a few counts. Here the CDR3 reads CASSLVTSGGDTQYF. DNA for the CDR3: TGCGCCAGCAGCTTAGTGACTAGCGGGGGAGATACGCAGTATTTT. V gene TRBV5-1 combines with J gene TRBJ2-3, with 12 bases identical to TRBD2. The V segment lost 2 bases and the J segment 5 bases; nucleotides outside the gene matches: 3. The V gene's germline CDR1 is SGHRS and CDR2 YFSETQ. This CDR3 contains 15 residues.

Ten or more counts support this clonotype. The chain is built from TRBV29-1 and TRBJ2-3; maybe TRBD2 (5 bases). The length of the CDR3 is 12 residues. The germline V gene has CDR1 SQVTM and CDR2 ANQGSEA. V was clipped by 3 bases and J by 4 bases, with 8 bases between them. The CDR3 bases are TGCAGCGTTGAGAGGGCTTCAGATACGCAGTATTTT. Translation gives CSVERASDTQYF.

Comments on this clonotype: The CDR3 ends on some other residue instead of the conserved phenylalanine or tryptophan, so this is likely a read error. The V call is TRBV29-1, the J call TRBJ1-1; D is undetermined. The V end lost 4 bases, the J end lost 1 base, and 10 bases lay between the germline ends. From germline, CDR1 is SQVTM and CDR2 ANQGSEA. CDR3 size: 13 residues. CDR3 bases: TGCAGCGTTGGGGTTGGTCAGAACACTGAAGCTTTCCTT. Residues: CSVGVGQNTEAFL.

This clonotype was detected many times. The chain is built from TRBV7-2 and TRBJ2-3, with D maybe TRBD1 (6 bases). Between the trimmed V and J ends, which lost 5 bases and 2 bases, there was a span of 14 bases. Germline V lookup: CDR1 SGHTA, CDR2 FQGNSA. This CDR3 spans 15 amino acids. The CDR3 region has the DNA TGTGCCAGCAGCCCTAGGTACAGGGACACAGATACGCAGTATTTT. This codes for CASSPRYRDTDTQYF.

This clonotype was picked up many times. The chain joins TRBV5-1 to TRBJ2-7; D is possibly TRBD1 (5 bases). This CDR3 is 15 amino acids long. Germline CDR1 is SGHRS and CDR2 is YFSETQ. Trimming removed 0 bases from V and 6 bases from J, with 16 bases in between. The CDR3 loop is CASSLEGAGFGEQYF. CDR3 nucleotides: TGCGCCAGCAGCTTGGAAGGGGCAGGGTTTGGCGAGCAGTACTTC.

This clonotype was observed at least ten times. The rearrangement uses TRBV24-1 and TRBJ1-1; unclear D gene. This CDR3 contains 14 residues. With 2 bases removed from V and 1 base from J, the gap between germline ends came to 7 bases. Looked up from germline, CDR1 is KGHDR and CDR2 is SFDVKD. The CDR3 sequence: CATSDSTGNTEAFF. DNA for the CDR3: TGTGCCACCAGTGATTCGACGGGGAACACTGAAGCTTTCTTT.

Of note for this clonotype: The final CDR3 position lacks the conserved phenylalanine or tryptophan, pointing to a likely read error. The chain employs TRBV2 and TRBJ2-6; 8 bases match TRBD1. J was trimmed by 4 bases and V by 5 bases; bases with no gene match: 4. Germline V CDR1 and CDR2: SNHLY, FYNNEI. This CDR3 comprises 15 residues. The CDR3 reads CASSPGQAGANVLTS. Written as DNA, the CDR3 is TGTGCCAGCAGTCCGGGACAGGCCGGGGCCAACGTCCTGACTTCC.

The CDR3 loop is CAWTSGRKYEQYF. DNA of the CDR3: TGTGCCTGGACTAGCGGGAGGAAGTACGAGCAGTACTTC. The gene calls are TRBV30 and TRBJ2-7; 11 nucleotides match TRBD2. This CDR3 is 13 amino acids long. Trimming removed 4 bases from V and 4 bases from J; junction bases left unmatched: 3. Germline CDR1 reads GTSNPN; CDR2 reads SVGIG (reference sequence).

V is TRBV20-1 and J is TRBJ1-6, with no clear D. This CDR3 is 13 amino acids long. Germline V gives CDR1 DFQATT, CDR2 SNEGSKA (reference sequence). With 4 bases removed from V and 10 bases from J, the gap between germline ends came to 14 bases. The CDR3 sequence is CSANDQRVSPLHF. The CDR3 nucleotides read TGCAGTGCTAACGACCAAAGGGTCTCACCCCTCCACTTT.

The chain recombines TRBV5-4 with TRBJ2-7; maybe TRBD1 (5 bases). The CDR3 contains 13 residues. The V gene lost 4 bases and the J gene lost 2 bases, with 10 bases spanning the gap. CDR1 SGHNT and CDR2 YYREEE come from the germline V gene (reference sequence). In DNA, the CDR3 is TGTGCCAGCAGCCGACAGCCTACCTACGAGCAGTACTTC. Protein: CASSRQPTYEQYF.

This clonotype was observed a few times. This chain links TRBV30 with TRBJ1-6; D is unresolved. Trimming took off 2 bases at V and 7 bases at J, with 15 bases between the two ends. In germline, CDR1 is GTSNPN, CDR2 SVGIG (reference sequence). CDR3 length: 15 amino acids. The CDR3 region is CAWSSVGIINSPLHF. The CDR3 DNA is TGTGCCTGGAGTTCGGTAGGGATAATAAATTCACCCCTCCACTTT. Full variable domain (rest looked up from reference TRBV30 and TRBJ1-6): SQTIHQWPATLVQPVGSPLSLECTVEGTSNPNLYWYRQAAGRGLQLLFYSVGIGQISSEVPQNLSASRPQDRQFILSSKKLLLSDSGFYLCAWSSVGIINSPLHFGNGTRLTVT.

The chain joins TRBV7-9 to TRBJ1-2; 7 nucleotides align to TRBD1. After removal of 4 bases from V and 8 bases from J, the junction contained 10 bases not matched to a gene. The CDR3 has 14 amino acids. Germline V lookup: CDR1 SEHNR, CDR2 FQNEAQ (reference sequence). In DNA, the CDR3 is TGTGCCAGCAGCTCCGGGACAGAGTATGGAGGCTACACCTTC. It codes for CASSSGTEYGGYTF.

This clonotype has just a few counts. The gene calls are TRBV2 and TRBJ1-4; D remains unclear. CDR3 size: 18 residues. The V and J ends lost 6 bases and 5 bases respectively, with 25 bases between them. Per the germline V gene, CDR1 is SNHLY and CDR2 is FYNNEI. The chain's CDR3 is CASRAKGAVPLDNEKLFF. In DNA, the CDR3 is TGTGCCAGCAGGGCCAAGGGAGCCGTACCCCTAGACAATGAAAAACTGTTTTTT.

This clonotype was detected many times. The chain joins TRBV7-8 to TRBJ2-1, with 11 bases matching TRBD2. The CDR3 is made up of 18 amino acids. J was trimmed by 6 bases and V by 0 bases; bases with no gene match: 10. Germline CDR1 is SGHVS and CDR2 is FQNEAQ. This CDR3 is CASSLAGRLAGGLNEQFF. Here the CDR3 DNA reads TGTGCCAGCAGCTTAGCAGGTCGGTTAGCGGGGGGGCTCAATGAGCAGTTCTTC.

The chain links TRBV6-2 or TRBV6-3 to TRBJ2-5; weak D call: TRBD1 (6 bases). Germline loops: CDR1 MNHEY, CDR2 SVGEGT. This CDR3 spans 15 amino acids. Trimming cost V 2 bases and J 5 bases, with 15 bases left between them. The CDR3 loop is CASSYHSSRGETQYF. The CDR3 nucleotides are TGTGCCAGCAGTTACCACTCCAGTAGGGGGGAGACCCAGTACTTC.

This clonotype came up a few times. The chain uses TRBV27 and TRBJ1-2, with no clear D. Trimming removed 6 bases at V and 5 bases at J, with 19 bases between. This CDR3 region has 15 residues. CDR1 and CDR2 from the germline V gene are MNHEY and SMNVEV (reference sequence). CDR3: CASSPQLQAGYGYTF. The CDR3 nucleotides read TGTGCCAGCAGCCCACAGCTCCAAGCGGGGTATGGCTACACCTTC.

The chain carries TRBV19 and TRBJ1-2; 8 bases line up with TRBD1. The germline gives CDR1 LNHDA, CDR2 SQIVND (reference sequence). CDR3 length: 14 residues. With V trimmed by 3 bases and J by 6 bases, 6 bases remained unmatched. The CDR3 is CASSMRQGADGYTF. In DNA form, the CDR3 reads TGTGCCAGTAGTATGCGGCAGGGGGCCGATGGCTACACCTTC.

The CDR3 region is CASSVSAGQSSEAFF. CDR3 DNA: TGTGCCAGCAGCGTATCAGCGGGACAGTCATCCGAAGCTTTCTTT. The rearrangement links TRBV7-2 to TRBJ1-1; TRBD1 aligns across 7 bases. The V gene end was trimmed by 5 bases and the J gene end by 8 bases; junction bases not matched to a gene: 14. CDR3 length equals 15 residues. Looked up from germline, CDR1 is SGHTA and CDR2 is FQGNSA.

The chain links TRBV30 to TRBJ2-7; TRBD2 aligns across 10 bases. The CDR3 consists of 15 residues. After removal of 0 bases from V and 2 bases from J, the junction contained 4 bases not matched to a gene. Germline CDR1 reads GTSNPN; CDR2 reads SVGIG (reference sequence). CDR3 region: CAWSVGLAGAYEQYF. The CDR3 coding sequence is TGTGCCTGGAGTGTAGGGCTAGCGGGGGCCTACGAGCAGTACTTC.

This chain links TRBV7-9 with TRBJ1-1; D is unclear. The V gene's germline CDR1 is SEHNR and CDR2 FQNEAQ (reference sequence). Between the trimmed V and J ends, which lost 1 base and 4 bases, there was a span of 16 bases. The CDR3 length is 16 residues. DNA of the CDR3: TGTGCCAGCAGCTTAGTCCCCCGGATTCGAACCACTGAAGCTTTCTTT. Translating gives CASSLVPRIRTTEAFF. Supplemented by reference TRBV7-9 and TRBJ1-1, the full variable domain reads DTGVSQNPRHKITKRGQNVTFRCDPISEHNRLYWYRQTLGQGPEFLTYFQNEAQLEKSRLLSDRFSAERPKGSFSTLEIQRTEQGDSAMYLCASSLVPRIRTTEAFFGQGTRLTVV.

This clonotype was found many times. The DNA of the CDR3 is TGCAGTGCTAGGGGACGTAGGAATTCACCCCTCCACTTT. Translating gives CSARGRRNSPLHF. This chain links TRBV20-1 with TRBJ1-6, with D possibly being TRBD1 (5 bases). V lost 3 bases, J lost 7 bases, and 10 bases lay in between. The V gene's germline CDR1 is DFQATT and CDR2 SNEGSKA (reference sequence). The CDR3 spans 13 residues.

This clonotype has just a few counts. The J gene is TRBJ2-5, the V gene TRBV5-1; D is ambiguous. The CDR3 covers 15 residues. The germline V gene has CDR1 SGHRS and CDR2 YFSETQ. V was cut by 4 bases and J by 5 bases, with 18 bases left in between. CDR3: CASSTSEVVRETQYF. The DNA of the CDR3 is TGCGCCAGCAGCACGAGTGAGGTCGTTCGGGAGACCCAGTACTTC.

Ten or more counts support this clonotype. The chain couples TRBV18 to TRBJ2-7; TRBD1 matches at 7 bases. The ends lost 6 bases at V and 2 bases at J; junction bases unmatched: 7. Germline V lookup: CDR1 KGHSH, CDR2 LQKENI. CDR3 size: 14 residues. The CDR3: CASSQKGTAYEQYF. Written as DNA, the CDR3 is TGTGCCAGCTCGCAGAAGGGGACAGCCTACGAGCAGTACTTC.

For this clonotype: This may be a read error: a much more frequent sequence differs by one nucleotide. The chain recombines TRBV20-1 with TRBJ1-1; D gene uncertain. V lost 6 bases to trimming and J lost 0 bases, with 11 bases between them. The CDR3 covers 13 residues. CDR1 and CDR2 from the germline V gene are DFQATT and SNEGSKA (reference sequence). This CDR3 is CSATRIVNTEAFF. CDR3 coding DNA: TGCAGTGCCACCCGGATAGTGAACACTGAAGCTTTCTTT.